The next 14 T cell receptor beta chains were all read from a single sample in a study of technical replicates of blood from a handful of donors (TCRdb year 2017). Preparation of the library involved the immunoSEQ multiplex PCR assay. The source is immuneACCESS, and TCRdb retained only in-frame sequences with V and J called. Part of the clones is not carried over; for the studies checked, unresolved V genes explain less than half of this, and the remainder is unexplained. For this sample there are some 77,000 clones; 92% appear just once. The ten largest clones add up to about 0.38% of the sample. Sequencing was performed on T cells isolated from PBMCs. These receptors originate from a human donor in good health.

The CDR3 DNA sequence: TGCGCCACCGGGACAGCAGACACGATCGACGAGCAGTACTTC. Amino acids: CATGTADTIDEQYF. V is TRBV4-1 and J is TRBJ2-7, with 7 bases fitting TRBD1. The CDR3 is 14 residues long. With 10 bases clipped from V and 5 bases from J, the junction kept 14 bases outside the gene matches. Germline CDR1 and CDR2: MGHRA and YSYEKL.

V usage is TRBV15 and J usage is TRBJ1-5; D unclear. The CDR3 loop spans 14 amino acids. Germline V gene data show CDR1 as LNHNV and CDR2 as YYDKDF (reference sequence). V shed 8 bases and J shed 3 bases, with 14 bases lying between them. The CDR3 spells CATARGLINQPQHF. CDR3 nucleotides: TGTGCCACCGCGCGCGGGCTTATCAATCAGCCCCAGCATTTT.

This clone appeared a single time. The rearrangement uses TRBV5-8 and TRBJ2-3; 15 positions match TRBD2. The CDR3 has 17 amino acids. Germline-derived CDR1 and CDR2 are SGHTS and YDEGEE. With V trimmed by 4 bases and J by 2 bases, 5 bases remained unmatched. Here the CDR3 DNA reads TGTGCCAGCAGCCCAGGGACTAGCGGGAGGAACACAGATACGCAGTATTTT. Translation gives CASSPGTSGRNTDTQYF.

V is TRBV10-3 and J is TRBJ1-1; D may be TRBD1 (5 bases). Trimming shortened V by 5 bases and J by 2 bases, and 12 bases separated the two germline ends. The CDR3 consists of 14 residues. In germline, CDR1 is ENHRY, CDR2 SYGVKD. The CDR3 reads CAISSLGGNTEAFF. CDR3 DNA: TGTGCCATCAGTTCCCTGGGGGGAAACACTGAAGCTTTCTTT.

The genes are TRBV5-1 and TRBJ2-7; D gene uncertain. Germline loops: CDR1 SGHRS, CDR2 YFSETQ. V lost 0 bases and J lost 1, with 8 bases in between. CDR3 length: 14 residues. This CDR3 is CASSLEYFSYEQYF. CDR3 nucleotides: TGCGCCAGCAGCTTGGAATACTTTTCCTACGAGCAGTACTTC. The whole variable domain, filled in from reference TRBV5-1 and TRBJ2-7, reads KAGVTQTPRYLIKTRGQQVTLSCSPISGHRSVSWYQQTPGQGLQFLFEYFSETQRNKGNFPGRFSGRQFSNSRSEMNVSTLELGDSALYLCASSLEYFSYEQYFGPGTRLTVT.

The table lists this clone with a count of one. V gene TRBV25-1 combines with J gene TRBJ1-1; D gene uncertain. The CDR3 sequence is 12 residues long. The germline V gene has CDR1 MGHDK and CDR2 SYGVNS. V was shortened by 4 bases and J by 1 base, with 4 bases between the two germline ends. CDR3 DNA sequence: TGTGCCAGCAGTGTCGGGAACACTGAAGCTTTCTTT. It translates to CASSVGNTEAFF.

The V call is TRBV6-4, the J call TRBJ2-3; D might be TRBD2 (6 bases). Trimming pared 7 bases from V and 0 bases from J, leaving 14 bases between. The V gene's germline CDR1 is MRHNA and CDR2 SNTAGT. This CDR3 region has 15 residues. The CDR3 loop is CASKASGLSTDTQYF. CDR3 DNA: TGTGCCAGCAAGGCGAGCGGGCTGAGCACAGATACGCAGTATTTT.

The genes are TRBV10-2 and TRBJ1-4; D is unclear. Trimming removed 6 bases at V and 7 bases at J, with 6 bases between. CDR1 and CDR2 from the germline V gene are WSHSY and SAAADI. This CDR3 comprises 11 residues. The CDR3 loop is CASSTGEKLFF. The CDR3 bases are TGCGCCAGCAGCACGGGTGAAAAACTGTTTTTT.

The V gene is TRBV9, the J gene TRBJ2-5, with 9 bases lining up with TRBD2. The V segment lost 0 bases and the J segment 5 bases; nucleotides outside the gene matches: 11. This CDR3 is 17 amino acids long. Germline V gene data show CDR1 as SGDLS and CDR2 as YYNGEE. CDR3 in amino acids: CASSVVGGLAGRETQYF. The CDR3 DNA reads TGTGCCAGCAGCGTAGTAGGAGGTCTAGCGGGGCGGGAGACCCAGTACTTC.

This clone was detected only once. This chain links TRBV7-3 with TRBJ2-3; 9 bases align to TRBD2. CDR1 SGHTA and CDR2 FQGTGA come from the germline V gene. The V gene end was trimmed by 2 bases and the J gene end by 2 bases; junction bases not matched to a gene: 5. The CDR3 totals 16 residues. Here the CDR3 DNA reads TGTGCCAGCAGCTTAGGTCCTAGCGGGATCACAGATACGCAGTATTTT. This sequence encodes CASSLGPSGITDTQYF.

This clone has a single count. This sequence joins TRBV9 and TRBJ1-2; 7 nucleotides line up with TRBD1. V trimming: 0 bases; J trimming: 3 bases; junction bases outside the gene matches: 23. CDR1 SGDLS and CDR2 YYNGEE come from the germline V gene. This CDR3 has 21 residues. Here the CDR3 reads CASSVDDGLRGQLRLDYGYTF. In nucleotides, the CDR3 is TGTGCCAGCAGCGTAGATGATGGTCTTAGGGGGCAGCTTCGGTTGGACTATGGCTACACCTTC.

The rearrangement uses TRBV11-3 and TRBJ2-7; TRBD1 aligns across 7 bases. Germline trimming cut 9 bases from V and 6 bases from J; bases unmatched to any gene: 8. Germline CDR1 is SGHNT and CDR2 is YENEEA. The CDR3 runs to 12 residues. DNA for the CDR3: TGTGCCAGTCAAGAGGGGGCTTCCGAGCAGTACTTC. It codes for CASQEGASEQYF.

Here the CDR3 reads CASIEFAAGTDTQYF. As DNA, the CDR3 is TGTGCCAGCATCGAGTTTGCGGCGGGCACAGATACGCAGTATTTT. This rearrangement joins TRBV11-1 to TRBJ2-3; D ambiguous. The CDR3 extends over 15 amino acids. Trimming left V 7 bases short and J 1 base short, with 15 bases between. Germline-derived CDR1 and CDR2 are SGHAT and FQDESV (reference sequence).

The CDR3 region is CASSTSGSLETQYF. The CDR3 DNA is TGTGCCAGTAGTACTAGCGGGAGTTTAGAGACCCAGTACTTC. The gene calls are TRBV19 and TRBJ2-5, with TRBD2 matching over 10 bases. The CDR3 has 14 amino acids. The germline gives CDR1 LNHDA, CDR2 SQIVND (reference sequence). The V and J ends lost 4 bases and 4 bases, in that order; junction bases with no gene match: 3.